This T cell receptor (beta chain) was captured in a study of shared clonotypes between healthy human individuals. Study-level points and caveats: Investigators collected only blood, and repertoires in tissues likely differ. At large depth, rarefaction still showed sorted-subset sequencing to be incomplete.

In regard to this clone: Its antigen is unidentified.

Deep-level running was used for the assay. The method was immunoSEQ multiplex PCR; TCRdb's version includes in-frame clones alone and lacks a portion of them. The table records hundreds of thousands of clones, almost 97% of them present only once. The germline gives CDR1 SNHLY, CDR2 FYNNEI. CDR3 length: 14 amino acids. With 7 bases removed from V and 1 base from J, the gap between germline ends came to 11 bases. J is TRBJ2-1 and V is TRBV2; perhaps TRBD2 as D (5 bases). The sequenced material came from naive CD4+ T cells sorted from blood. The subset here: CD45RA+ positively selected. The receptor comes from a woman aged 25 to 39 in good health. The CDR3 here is CASTGVLSYNEQFF. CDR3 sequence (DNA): TGTGCCAGCACCGGGGTCCTATCCTACAATGAGCAGTTCTTC.